This TCR beta chain was found in a study of cytomegalovirus exposure and HLA in healthy donors (dated by TCRdb to 2015 to 2018). Concerning the study at large: According to an earlier analysis of 587 of the donors, about 179 million T cells yielded 120 million or so unique TCR beta sequences and around 300 Gb of sequence data. Both class I and class II loci were covered by HLA typing, at four-digit resolution. The study aimed to test whether cataloging public T cell receptors could reveal signatures of past pathogen exposure. Among about 410 genotyped donors of the cohort, an average of approximately 240,000 unique TCR beta nucleotide sequences was sequenced per donor, of which about 18% were non-productive. In a later genetic analysis, genome-wide SNP genotypes for about 65% of the 666 donors were used, and that subset was treated as a discovery cohort. Every discovery cohort repertoire had been produced on one sequencing platform. Alongside the repertoire data, information on donor age, sex, ethnicity and CMV serostatus was compiled. High-throughput TCR immunosequencing, statistical association of individual TCRs with disease status, and machine learning were combined to predict cytomegalovirus infection status. Several DR-DQ haplotypes were handled as single units for association and clustering because linkage in the cohort was strong. An early release that covered more than 550 HLA-typed donors contained approximately 300 gigabases of sequencing data and 85 million to 100 million unique TCR sequences. A later analysis re-examined previously published TCR beta repertoires from about 670 donors and added high-resolution HLA genotyping to investigate patterns of TCR occurrence. Rather than using new phenotypic data, the later analysis identified candidate immune exposures from TCR beta sequences and from how often those sequences occurred across donors. To decide whether each TCR beta V gene segment behaved as functional or pseudogenic, an earlier analysis of 587 of the donors relied on high-throughput TCR beta sequencing. The number of donors typed differed by locus, with roughly 629-640 for A, B, C, DRB1 and DQB1, around 560 for DQA1, approximately 580 for DPA1, and some 440 for DPB1. The genetic ancestry cluster associated with self-reported Caucasian donors included about four fifths of the roughly 410 genotyped donors. Along with the roughly 670-subject first cohort, a separate validation cohort of over a hundred different subjects was used. Using immunosequencing, the study profiled T cell repertoires from approximately 700 subjects and related those repertoires to cytomegalovirus serostatus. Study-level results and caveats: Because HLA typing was missing for some donors at each locus, association tests included only the typed subset. Across donors, most TCR sequences were observed very rarely, whereas some public TCRs were present in many individuals. In this cohort, only TCR beta chains were sequenced, and detectable features were limited by the absence of alpha or paired-chain data. A later analysis found that HLA-associated TCR beta chains were more clonally expanded and had lower generation probabilities than equally common non-associated chains. In a later analysis, several top co-occurrence clusters were reported to appear linked to parvovirus B19, influenza, CMV and Epstein-Barr virus. A further reported finding was that TCR beta sequences accurately predicted the HLA-A and HLA-B alleles for most subjects in the first cohort. The sequencing pipeline was judged likely to have produced a cluster of highly shared sequence variants as a technical artifact. Because the 87-base-pair reads could not distinguish some IMGT-functional V segments, including TRBV6-2 and TRBV6-3, those segments were excluded. When HLA alleles, especially DR and DQ, strongly co-occurred, attributing TCR associations to individual alleles was difficult. In vitro tests confirmed that a few of the cytomegalovirus-associated TCR beta chains recognize cytomegalovirus antigens. Presence/absence analyses assumed roughly uniform sequencing depth across donors, an assumption that may not hold. According to a later genetic analysis, donors in an Asian-associated ancestry cluster had fewer N-insertions in productive TCRs than the roughly 670-donor mean. According to the authors, the approach could potentially be generalized to other disease states and immunological phenotypes. An earlier analysis of several hundred of the donors showed that most TCR beta V segments appeared in productive rearrangements either about 90% or about 30% of the time, which broadly matched IMGT annotations. The classifier was reported to diagnose cytomegalovirus status with high specificity and sensitivity in both the original cohort and the validation cohort. Because counts were too low, 15 to 20 rarely observed V segments, including chromosome 9 orphons, were excluded from the earlier analysis of 587 of the donors. In a later analysis, most CMV-associated TCR beta chains were found to appear HLA-restricted, with HLA associations seemingly driven largely by CMV exposure. A later analysis associated roughly 17,000 TCR beta sequences with specific HLA alleles at a false discovery rate of 0.05. V-gene and J-gene trimming of TCR beta chains was associated with a missense DCLRE1C variant in a later genetic analysis, and the association was replicated in an independent cohort. According to a later analysis, TCR association rates differed among HLA loci, with DRB1 alleles showing the most associated TCRs and HLA-C alleles showing the fewest. The study gave a list of 150 to 200 TCR beta chains associated with cytomegalovirus. Immune exposure information for the cohort was limited to CMV serostatus. Correlated functional status among segregating V segments might reflect linkage disequilibrium, but an unknown experimental factor could not be ruled out.

The germline ends are 24 bases apart after V is trimmed by 4 bases and J by 4 bases. Its CDR3 holds 17 amino acids, cysteine through phenylalanine. The retained sequence is limited to the CDR3, 51 bases, with the frame set at the first base. CDR1 and CDR2, per the germline V gene, are SGHRS and YFSETQ. Concerning this clone: The clone's antigen remains unknown. No base-level quality is on record; no much larger clone is a single base apart.

The cohort comprised several hundred healthy bone marrow donors. At the time of sampling, all cohort members were nominally healthy, though unrecorded immune exposures were likely present. CMV serostatus was positive for almost 300 and negative for 352 of the 666 cohort members, and was not recorded for this donor. A peripheral blood sample was provided by each donor, and peripheral blood mononuclear cells were used for TCR beta sequencing. Genomic DNA extraction from the blood cell samples was performed with the Qiagen DNeasy Blood Extraction Kit. The library came from the immunoSEQ multiplex PCR assay. For the multiplex PCR, a mixture combining 60 forward primers for TCR Vbeta segments and 13 reverse primers for TCR Jbeta segments was used. A multiplex PCR assay on genomic DNA amplified the CDR3 region of rearranged TCR beta genes. Amplified TCR beta libraries were sequenced as 87-base-pair reads on the Illumina HiSeq System. Per the original workflow: A later analysis tallied roughly 76 million unique TCR beta chains across the 650 to 750 repertoires, and some 10 million of those chains were shared by two or more donors. Raw reads were error-corrected and collapsed into unique sequences by a nearest-neighbor algorithm in which closely related sequences were merged to remove PCR and sequencing errors. To assign V, D and J gene segments, CDR3 sequences were aligned to IMGT reference sequences. For a sequence to be retained, a match of at least six nucleotides to both a V gene segment and a J gene segment was required. Rearrangements were called productive when the CDR3 lacked stop codons and stayed in frame with V and J; all others were non-productive. CDR3 was defined according to IMGT convention as the region running from the second conserved V-encoded cysteine to the conserved J-encoded phenylalanine. The earlier analysis of about 590 of the donors excluded sequences that lacked an unambiguous match to a single V gene segment. An earlier analysis of about 600 of the donors called V segments functional above 56.7% productive rearrangements and segregating when the between-donor standard deviation exceeded 5%. A statistical classification framework was built for diagnosing cytomegalovirus status from the catalog of TCR beta chain sequences. In a later analysis, V and J genes were assigned by comparing TCR nucleotide sequences against IMGT/GENE-DB human TR gene sequences. In a later analysis, CDR3 sequences and most-parsimonious VDJ recombination scenarios were assigned using the TCRdist pipeline. In a later analysis, each TCR beta chain was defined by its CDR3 amino acid sequence together with its V-gene family, and reads without a unique V-gene family were excluded. To address suspected cross-contamination and a sequencing artifact, a later analysis removed approximately 600 highly shared, low-generation-probability nucleotide sequences. For each public chain, a later analysis derived a clonal expansion index from normalized ranks of inferred template counts within each repertoire. Generation probabilities in a later analysis came from a VDJ recombination model fitted to out-of-frame rearrangements, and those results were checked against IGoR. A later analysis scored TCR-TCR, TCR-HLA and TCR-CMV co-occurrence with hypergeometric tests, applying a repertoire-size bias correction to TCR pairs. A later analysis estimated false discovery rates by permuting HLA or CMV assignments 20 times. A later analysis grouped co-occurring TCRs with DBSCAN, adding TCRdist sequence similarity when clustering within HLA-allele-positive subsets. For co-occurrence clustering, repertoires with fewer than 30,000 or more than 120,000 public chains were excluded, along with a handful of repertoires with anomalous nucleotide sharing. As stored in TCRdb, this immuneACCESS dataset retains in-frame rearrangements with V and J assigned. A fraction of the clones does not appear; measured against another copy, unresolved V genes explain less than half of the discrepancy, and the remainder lacks a known reason. The V and J calls and the clone size are those of that table, but D and trimming were determined from the DNA. Within this sample are fewer than 200,000 clones, with about two thirds of them counted one time only. 2% to 3% of the sample lies in the top ten.

The chain couples TRBV5-1 to TRBJ2-7; tentative D gene TRBD1, with 6 bases matching. This TCR was recovered from a human donor in good health. The sequencing input was PBMCs. The CDR3 in this case is CASSPLDVGGTFYEQYF. At the DNA level, the sequence is TGCGCCAGCAGCCCGCTGGACGTAGGGGGAACCTTTTACGAGCAGTACTTC.